The 28 T cell receptor beta chains below were found in one sample sequenced in a study of T cells after yellow fever vaccination. Each CDR3 protein gets one entry after TCRdb re-called the 5' RACE reads with MiXCR. The sample shows some 300,000 distinct CDR3 sequences, about 8.3% of them seen only once. The sequencing used PBMCs, collected more than 35 days after the first yellow fever vaccination. The receptors were sampled from a young man who received the YFV17D yellow fever vaccine.

This clonotype showed up many times. V usage is TRBV5-1 and J usage is TRBJ2-7; D may be TRBD1 or TRBD2 (5 bases each). Germline-derived CDR1 and CDR2 are SGHRS and YFSETQ. V lost 6 bases and J 6 bases, leaving 16 bases between the germline ends. CDR3 length equals 13 residues. The CDR3 DNA reads as TGCGCCAGCACCCTTGTATCGGGGCGCGAGCAGTACTTC. Protein: CASTLVSGREQYF.

The chain combines TRBV12-3 or TRBV12-4 with TRBJ1-2, with a possible D match to TRBD1 (6 bases). Trimming stripped 9 bases from V and 1 base from J, with 15 bases between. The length of the CDR3 is 14 residues. The CDR3 region is CASNFIQGNYGYTF. The CDR3 DNA reads TGTGCCAGTAACTTCATACAGGGTAACTATGGCTACACCTTC.

This clonotype was observed a handful of times. The chain is built from TRBV5-4 and TRBJ1-1, with a possible D match to TRBD1 (6 bases). The V and J ends lost 4 bases and 5 bases respectively, with 12 bases between them. The length of the CDR3 is 13 residues. CDR1 is SGHNT and CDR2 is YYREEE in the germline V gene (reference sequence). This CDR3 is CASSQQGKTEAFF. In nucleotides, the CDR3 is TGTGCCAGCAGCCAACAGGGAAAAACTGAAGCTTTCTTT.

The J gene is TRBJ1-2, the V gene TRBV12-3 or TRBV12-4; D call uncertain. The CDR3 is 11 amino acids. Trimming took 3 bases from V and 6 from J, leaving 5 bases between them. The CDR3 region is CASSFHHGYTF. The CDR3 DNA sequence: TGTGCCAGCAGTTTTCACCATGGCTACACCTTC.

V is TRBV20-1 and J is TRBJ1-1; perhaps TRBD1 as D (6 bases). V dropped 3 bases and J dropped 1 base, with 18 bases sitting between them. CDR3 size: 16 residues. Germline loops: CDR1 DFQATT, CDR2 SNEGSKA (reference sequence). For the CDR3, the DNA is TGCAGTGCTAGGGACCTATTGGACAGAGGGAACACTGAAGCTTTCTTT. The encoded protein is CSARDLLDRGNTEAFF.

This clonotype occurred many times. The V and J genes are TRBV5-1 and TRBJ2-1, with TRBD2 as a possible D gene (6 bases). CDR1 and CDR2 from the germline V gene are SGHRS and YFSETQ. V lost 5 bases and J lost 9, with 18 bases in between. This CDR3 region has 14 residues. CDR3 in amino acids: CASRPGLYGGEQFF. The CDR3 DNA reads as TGCGCCAGCAGGCCGGGACTCTATGGAGGTGAGCAGTTCTTC.

This clonotype was picked up a small number of times. The chain joins TRBV5-1 to TRBJ2-7; TRBD2 might be the D (7 bases). The CDR3 has 13 residues. V dropped 8 bases and J dropped 5 bases, with 17 bases sitting between them. CDR1 is SGHRS, CDR2 YFSETQ, per germline. In DNA, the CDR3 is TGCGCCAGTCAGGTGTGGGGGGGCAACGAGCAGTACTTC. As protein: CASQVWGGNEQYF.

The rearrangement joins TRBV20-1 to TRBJ2-1; perhaps TRBD1 as D (6 bases). The CDR3 loop spans 13 amino acids. V lost 4 bases to trimming and J lost 5 bases, with 12 bases between them. Germline assignment: CDR1 DFQATT and CDR2 SNEGSKA (reference sequence). The CDR3 DNA reads as TGCAGTGCTAATGTCAGGGGAGACAATGAGCAGTTCTTC. Translating it yields CSANVRGDNEQFF.

V and J are TRBV12-3 or TRBV12-4 and TRBJ2-3; weak D call: TRBD1 (5 bases). The ends were cut back, 8 bases at V and 1 base at J, with 16 bases in the middle. The CDR3 extends over 15 amino acids. The CDR3 reads CASSPARGGTDTQYF. The CDR3 DNA sequence: TGTGCCAGCTCTCCGGCAAGGGGCGGCACAGATACGCAGTATTTT.

This clonotype showed up many times. At one of its ends the junction is not consistent with the germline gene, which may arise from a read error. V and J are TRBV5-1 and TRBJ2-3, with 9 positions matching TRBD2. Per the germline V gene, CDR1 is SGHRS and CDR2 is YFSETQ. This CDR3 region has 15 residues. The CDR3 sequence: CASSLGGGAADTQYF. CDR3 coding DNA: TGTGCCAGCAGCTTGGGCGGGGGGGCCGCAGATACGCAGTATTTT.

V is TRBV7-6 and J is TRBJ1-5; a weak D match, TRBD1 (5 bases). The germline V and J ends were trimmed by 5 bases and 0 bases, with 14 bases remaining between them. This CDR3 spans 16 amino acids. Germline lookup yields CDR1 SGHVS and CDR2 FNYEAQ. The CDR3 reads CASSRGIRDSNQPQHF. CDR3 DNA: TGTGCCAGCAGCCGGGGGATTCGGGATAGCAATCAGCCCCAGCATTTT.

This chain connects TRBV3-1 to TRBJ2-7; 8 nucleotides align to TRBD2. The CDR3 spans 15 residues. J gave up 3 bases and V 1 base, and 5 bases lay outside the gene matches. CDR1 LGHDT and CDR2 YNNKEL come from the germline V gene (reference sequence). The CDR3 region has the DNA TGTGCCAGCAGCCAAGGCCCCGCGGGAGGCTACGAGCAGTACTTC. Translating gives CASSQGPAGGYEQYF.

This clonotype was counted between two and nine times. Relative to the germline gene, one junction end is altered; a read error may explain this. J is TRBJ2-5 and V is TRBV12-3 or TRBV12-4; TRBD2 matches 11 bases. The CDR3 totals 15 residues. The CDR3 DNA is TGTGCCAGCAGTCTAGCGGGGGGACCCGTGGAGACCCAGTACTTC. Protein product: CASSLAGGPVETQYF.

This clonotype was observed many times. This chain uses TRBV18 with TRBJ1-5; unclear D gene. Trimming pared 3 bases from V and 4 bases from J, leaving 7 bases between. The CDR3 has 13 residues. Germline assignment: CDR1 KGHSH and CDR2 LQKENI. CDR3 in DNA: TGTGCCAGCTCACCGATACAGAATCAGCCCCAGCATTTT. Translating gives CASSPIQNQPQHF.

This clonotype was counted a few times. V usage is TRBV5-1 and J usage is TRBJ2-1; 7 nucleotides line up with TRBD1. This CDR3 spans 15 amino acids. Germline V gene data show CDR1 as SGHRS and CDR2 as YFSETQ. Trimming removed 0 bases from V and 8 bases from J; junction bases left unmatched: 8. The CDR3 loop is CASSLVRTGDHEQFF. The CDR3, as DNA: TGCGCCAGCAGCTTGGTAAGGACAGGTGACCATGAGCAGTTCTTC. The variable domain in full, completed from reference TRBV5-1 and TRBJ2-1, reads KAGVTQTPRYLIKTRGQQVTLSCSPISGHRSVSWYQQTPGQGLQFLFEYFSETQRNKGNFPGRFSGRQFSNSRSEMNVSTLELGDSALYLCASSLVRTGDHEQFFGPGTRLTVL.

The V and J genes are TRBV7-2 and TRBJ1-4, with D maybe TRBD1 (5 bases). The V and J ends lost 4 bases and 3 bases respectively, with 12 bases between them. CDR3 length equals 15 residues. Germline loops: CDR1 SGHTA, CDR2 FQGNSA. CDR3 sequence: CASSWDLGANEKLFF. Written as DNA, the CDR3 is TGTGCCAGCAGCTGGGACCTGGGGGCTAATGAAAAACTGTTTTTT.

This clonotype has a handful of counts. V is TRBV2 and J is TRBJ2-7; D not certain. Germline CDR1 is SNHLY and CDR2 is FYNNEI. The CDR3 covers 12 residues. The V gene lost 8 bases and the J gene lost 6 bases, with 14 bases spanning the gap. The CDR3 is CASVERLAEQYF. CDR3 nucleotides: TGTGCCAGCGTAGAGAGGTTGGCCGAGCAGTACTTC.

This clonotype was detected a few times. The genes are TRBV4-3 and TRBJ1-2; D may be TRBD1 (5 bases). The germline gives CDR1 LGHNA, CDR2 YSLEER. Trimming removed 3 bases from V and 4 bases from J, with 12 bases in between. This CDR3 has 14 residues. This CDR3 reads CASSHTAGVYGYTF. CDR3 nucleotide sequence: TGCGCCAGCAGCCACACGGCGGGGGTCTATGGCTACACCTTC.

This chain links TRBV20-1 with TRBJ2-7; D gene uncertain. CDR1 is DFQATT and CDR2 is SNEGSKA in the germline V gene (reference sequence). This CDR3 spans 14 amino acids. V lost 1 base and J lost 4, with 14 bases in between. CDR3 DNA sequence: TGCAGTGCTAGAGCTTTTGCGGACCAGTACGAGCAGTACTTC. It encodes CSARAFADQYEQYF.

This rearrangement joins TRBV7-3 to TRBJ2-3, with 10 bases aligning to TRBD1. Germline CDR1 is SGHTA and CDR2 is FQGTGA. This CDR3 region has 16 residues. V lost 2 bases to trimming and J lost 4 bases; unmatched junction nucleotides: 6. As DNA, the CDR3 is TGTGCCAGCAGCTTATCTGGACAGGGGGTCCCAGATACGCAGTATTTT. Translated, it gives CASSLSGQGVPDTQYF.

The V call is TRBV7-2, the J call TRBJ1-2; 9 nucleotides agree with TRBD1. CDR3 length equals 16 residues. With V trimmed by 4 bases and J by 3 bases, 9 bases remained unmatched. CDR1 is SGHTA and CDR2 is FQGNSA in the germline V gene. CDR3 coding DNA: TGTGCCAGCAGCTACCTCGGACAGGGGATTCACTATGGCTACACCTTC. As protein: CASSYLGQGIHYGYTF.

The CDR3 coding sequence is TGTGCCAGCAGTTTTGGGGCGGCTGGGGGGACTGAAGCTTTCTTT. This encodes CASSFGAAGGTEAFF. The gene calls are TRBV12-3 or TRBV12-4 and TRBJ1-1, with D perhaps TRBD1 (5 bases). The V and J ends lost 3 bases and 5 bases respectively, with 16 bases between them. There are 15 residues in the CDR3.

The chain has TRBV7-9 and TRBJ1-2; unclear D gene. Trimming stripped 4 bases from V and 4 bases from J, with 10 bases between. Germline V lookup: CDR1 SEHNR, CDR2 FQNEAQ (reference sequence). The CDR3 contains 13 residues. The CDR3 bases are TGTGCCAGCAGCTCGATAGGGATCTATGGCTACACCTTC. Its protein product is CASSSIGIYGYTF.

The CDR3 region has the DNA TGTGCCACCAGACCTACGGGGGGCCTCTACGAGCAGTACTTC. Translation gives CATRPTGGLYEQYF. The gene calls are TRBV15 and TRBJ2-7; possible D gene TRBD2, 7 bases. The germline gives CDR1 LNHNV, CDR2 YYDKDF (reference sequence). V dropped 6 bases and J dropped 3 bases, with 15 bases sitting between them. This CDR3 has 14 residues.

This clonotype was recorded at least ten times. This chain uses TRBV7-9 with TRBJ1-2, with D perhaps TRBD1 (5 bases). The CDR3 length is 15 residues. From germline, CDR1 is SEHNR and CDR2 FQNEAQ (reference sequence). Trimming left V 6 bases short and J 2 bases short, with 16 bases between. CDR3 region: CASSFGPDTNYGYTF. The CDR3 region has the DNA TGTGCCAGCAGTTTTGGACCGGACACCAACTATGGCTACACCTTC.

Ten or more counts support this clonotype. The gene calls are TRBV5-1 and TRBJ2-1; D is possibly TRBD1 (6 bases). In germline, CDR1 is SGHRS, CDR2 YFSETQ. This CDR3 is built from 14 residues. The V end lost 0 bases, the J end lost 4 bases, and 8 bases lay between the germline ends. The CDR3 here is CASSLGRGYNEQFF. CDR3 sequence (DNA): TGCGCCAGCAGCTTGGGCAGGGGATACAATGAGCAGTTCTTC.

This clonotype was detected a few times. The rearrangement joins TRBV19 to TRBJ2-1; no reliable D call. In germline, CDR1 is LNHDA, CDR2 SQIVND (reference sequence). V was clipped by 5 bases and J by 5 bases, with 16 bases between them. The CDR3 consists of 15 residues. CDR3 sequence (DNA): TGTGCCAGTAGTTGGCGGTTAGGGCGCAACAATGAGCAGTTCTTC. Its translation is CASSWRLGRNNEQFF.

Concerning this clonotype itself: A read error may account for a junction end that differs from germline. The chain uses TRBV12-3 or TRBV12-4 and TRBJ2-1; D might be TRBD2 (6 bases). This CDR3 has 15 residues. The CDR3 loop is CASSPPRTEGNEKFF. DNA for the CDR3: TGTGCCAGCAGCCCTCCCCGGACGGAGGGCAATGAGAAGTTCTTC.